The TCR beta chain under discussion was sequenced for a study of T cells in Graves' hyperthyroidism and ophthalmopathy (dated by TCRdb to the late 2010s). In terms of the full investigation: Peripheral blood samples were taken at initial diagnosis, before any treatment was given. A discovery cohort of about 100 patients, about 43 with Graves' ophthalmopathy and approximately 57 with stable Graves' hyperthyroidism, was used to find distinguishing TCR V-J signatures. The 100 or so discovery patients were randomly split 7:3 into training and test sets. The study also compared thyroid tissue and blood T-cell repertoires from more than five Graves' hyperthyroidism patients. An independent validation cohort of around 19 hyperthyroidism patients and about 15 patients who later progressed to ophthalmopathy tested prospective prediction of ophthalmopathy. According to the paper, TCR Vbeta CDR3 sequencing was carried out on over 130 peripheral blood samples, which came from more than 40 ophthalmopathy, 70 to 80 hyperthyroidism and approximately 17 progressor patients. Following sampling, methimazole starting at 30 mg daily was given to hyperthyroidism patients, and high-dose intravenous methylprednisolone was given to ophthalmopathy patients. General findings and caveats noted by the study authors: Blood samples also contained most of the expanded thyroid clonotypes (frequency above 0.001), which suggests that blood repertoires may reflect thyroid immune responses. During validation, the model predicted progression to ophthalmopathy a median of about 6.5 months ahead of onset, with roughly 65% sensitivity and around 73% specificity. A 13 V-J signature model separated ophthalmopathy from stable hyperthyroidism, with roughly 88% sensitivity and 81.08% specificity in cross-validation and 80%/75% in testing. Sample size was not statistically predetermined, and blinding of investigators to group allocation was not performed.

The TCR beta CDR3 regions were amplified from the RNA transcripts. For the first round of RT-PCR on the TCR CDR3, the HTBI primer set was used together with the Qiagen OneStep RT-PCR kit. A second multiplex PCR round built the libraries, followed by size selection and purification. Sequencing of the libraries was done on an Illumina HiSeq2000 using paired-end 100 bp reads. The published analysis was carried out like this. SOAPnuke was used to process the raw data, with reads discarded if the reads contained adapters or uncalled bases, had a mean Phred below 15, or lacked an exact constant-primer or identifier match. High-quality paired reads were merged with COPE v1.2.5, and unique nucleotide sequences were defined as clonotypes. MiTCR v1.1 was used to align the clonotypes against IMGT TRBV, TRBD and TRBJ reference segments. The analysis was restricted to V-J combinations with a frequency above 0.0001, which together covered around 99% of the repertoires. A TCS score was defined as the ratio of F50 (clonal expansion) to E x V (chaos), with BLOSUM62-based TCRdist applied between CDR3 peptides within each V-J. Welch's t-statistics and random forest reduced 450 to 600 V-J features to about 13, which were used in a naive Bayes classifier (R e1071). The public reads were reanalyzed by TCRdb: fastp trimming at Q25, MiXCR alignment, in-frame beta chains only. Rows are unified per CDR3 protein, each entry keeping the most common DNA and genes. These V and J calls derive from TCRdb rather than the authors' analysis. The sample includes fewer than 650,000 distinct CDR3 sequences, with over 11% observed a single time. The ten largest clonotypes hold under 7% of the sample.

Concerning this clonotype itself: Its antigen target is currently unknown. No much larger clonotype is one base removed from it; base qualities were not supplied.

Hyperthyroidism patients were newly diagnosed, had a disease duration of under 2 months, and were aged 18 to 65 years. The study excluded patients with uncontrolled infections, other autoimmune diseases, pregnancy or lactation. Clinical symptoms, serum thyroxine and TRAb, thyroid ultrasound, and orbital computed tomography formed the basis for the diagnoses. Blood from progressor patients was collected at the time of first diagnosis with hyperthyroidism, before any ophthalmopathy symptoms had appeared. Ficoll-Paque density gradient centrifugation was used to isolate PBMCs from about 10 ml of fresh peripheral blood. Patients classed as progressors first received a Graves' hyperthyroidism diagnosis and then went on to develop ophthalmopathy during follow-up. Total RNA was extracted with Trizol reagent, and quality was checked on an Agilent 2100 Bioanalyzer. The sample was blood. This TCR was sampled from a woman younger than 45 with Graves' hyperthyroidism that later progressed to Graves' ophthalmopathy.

The nucleotides are TGCAGTGGGGTCTCCCCGGGGAACACTGAAGCTTTCTTT. The resulting protein is CSGVSPGNTEAFF. Here the chain combines TRBV20-1 and TRBJ1-1; the D gene cannot be resolved reliably. The junction shows trimming of 7 bases on V and 1 base on J, plus 13 bases between the germline ends. Looking up the germline V gene (reference sequence) yields CDR1 DFQATT and CDR2 SNEGSKA. The CDR3 goes from the cysteine to the phenylalanine over 13 residues. Left in the record is the CDR3 DNA by itself, 39 bases read in frame from the first base.